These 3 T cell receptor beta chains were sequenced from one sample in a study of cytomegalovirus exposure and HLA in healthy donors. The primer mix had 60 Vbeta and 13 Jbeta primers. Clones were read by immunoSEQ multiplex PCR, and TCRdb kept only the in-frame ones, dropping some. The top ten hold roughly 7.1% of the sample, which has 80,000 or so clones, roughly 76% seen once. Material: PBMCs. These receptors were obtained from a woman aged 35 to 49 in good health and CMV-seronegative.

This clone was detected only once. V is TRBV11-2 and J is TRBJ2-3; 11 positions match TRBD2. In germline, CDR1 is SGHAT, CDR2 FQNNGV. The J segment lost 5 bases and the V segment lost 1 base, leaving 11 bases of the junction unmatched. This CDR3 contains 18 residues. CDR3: CASSLALLAGGRGDTQYF. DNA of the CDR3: TGTGCCAGCAGCTTAGCCTTGTTAGCGGGGGGGCGGGGAGATACGCAGTATTTT.

The CDR3 coding sequence is TGCGCCAGCAGGGCGACAGGGGAGGCAGATACGCAGTATTTT. Residues: CASRATGEADTQYF. The chain has TRBV10-1 and TRBJ2-3; 8 bases fit TRBD1. CDR3 size: 14 residues. Germline V gene lookup returns CDR1 WNHNN and CDR2 SYGVQD (reference sequence). The ends lost 6 bases at V and 4 bases at J; junction bases unmatched: 6.

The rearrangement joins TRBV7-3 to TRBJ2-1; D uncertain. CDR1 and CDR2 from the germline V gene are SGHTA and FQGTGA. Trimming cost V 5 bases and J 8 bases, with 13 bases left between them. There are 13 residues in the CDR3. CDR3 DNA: TGTGCCAGCAGCCCGCGCGTAGGAGATGAGCAGTTCTTC. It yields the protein CASSPRVGDEQFF.